The present TCR beta chain was sequenced within a study of cytotoxic CD8 clonotypes in ibrutinib-treated CLL. About the research overall: Researchers reported about 10 relapsed/refractory and over 14 treatment-naive patients, under 18 of them IGHV unmutated.

Data came from immunoSEQ multiplex PCR; TCRdb stores just in-frame clones and leaves some out. This table has around 250,000 clones, roughly 70% appearing once. After removal of 1 base from V and 6 bases from J, the junction contained 4 bases not matched to a gene. From germline, CDR1 is SQVTM and CDR2 ANQGSEA. CDR3 length: 14 residues. This specimen consisted of PBMCs, obtained after 24 months of ibrutinib treatment. V usage is TRBV29-1 and J usage is TRBJ1-4; 8 nucleotides align to TRBD1. This receptor was obtained from a human donor with chronic lymphocytic leukemia. CDR3 region: CSVEAQGADEKLFF. The CDR3 DNA reads TGCAGCGTTGAAGCCCAGGGGGCGGATGAAAAACTGTTTTTT.